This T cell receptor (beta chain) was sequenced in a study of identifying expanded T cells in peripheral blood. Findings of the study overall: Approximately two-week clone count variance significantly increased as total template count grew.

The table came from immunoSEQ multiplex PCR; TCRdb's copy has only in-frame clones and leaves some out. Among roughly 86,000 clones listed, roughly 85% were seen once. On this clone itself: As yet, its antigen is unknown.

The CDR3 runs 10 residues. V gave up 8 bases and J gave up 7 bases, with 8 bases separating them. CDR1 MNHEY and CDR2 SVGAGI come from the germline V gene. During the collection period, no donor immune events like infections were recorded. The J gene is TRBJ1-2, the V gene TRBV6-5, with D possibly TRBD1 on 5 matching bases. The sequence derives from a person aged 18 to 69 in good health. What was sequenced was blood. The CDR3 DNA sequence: TGTGCCAGCTGGGGCGGTGGCTACACCTTC. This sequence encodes CASWGGGYTF.